The 10 T cell receptor beta chains reported below all come from one sample, sequenced in a study of blood T cell repertoires in COVID-19. Sequencing used immunoSEQ multiplex PCR; TCRdb keeps in-frame clones, though not all of them. This table has a few hundred thousand clones, around four fifths appearing once. The sample was peripheral blood. These receptors were taken from a woman aged 55-70 years who had recovered from COVID-19.

The gene calls are TRBV5-1 and TRBJ2-2; D might be TRBD2 (6 bases). V lost 0 bases, J lost 0 bases, and 12 bases lay in between. CDR3 size: 17 residues. Per germline, CDR1 SGHRS and CDR2 YFSETQ. The DNA of the CDR3 is TGCGCCAGCAGCTTGGTGGCGGGACCGCCGAACACCGGGGAGCTGTTTTTT. It is translated as CASSLVAGPPNTGELFF. Combining the CDR3 with reference TRBV5-1 and TRBJ2-2 gives the whole variable domain KAGVTQTPRYLIKTRGQQVTLSCSPISGHRSVSWYQQTPGQGLQFLFEYFSETQRNKGNFPGRFSGRQFSNSRSEMNVSTLELGDSALYLCASSLVAGPPNTGELFFGEGSRLTVL.

The chain joins TRBV15 to TRBJ1-2; 8 bases match TRBD1. This CDR3 has 15 residues. Germline CDR1 and CDR2: LNHNV and YYDKDF (reference sequence). Trimming took 0 bases from V and 7 from J; bases not matched to a gene: 7. The CDR3 DNA follows: TGTGCCACCAGCAGAGATCAACAGGGGGTTTTTGGCTACACCTTC. Amino acid sequence: CATSRDQQGVFGYTF.

This chain connects TRBV3-1 (or the pseudogene TRBV3-2) to TRBJ1-4, with 9 bases fitting TRBD1. CDR1 and CDR2 from the germline V gene are LGHDT and YNNKEL (reference sequence). The CDR3 sequence is 16 residues long. Trimming at V came to 4 bases and at J to 3 bases, leaving 6 bases not matched to a gene. The CDR3 DNA reads TGTGCCAGCAGCCCCGGGACAGGGAACTCTAATGAAAAACTGTTTTTT. It codes for CASSPGTGNSNEKLFF.

This clone was seen only a few times. V is TRBV24-1 and J is TRBJ2-7, with 13 bases matching TRBD2. V shed 1 base and J 2 bases; nucleotides not matched to a gene: 7. The CDR3 covers 18 residues. Germline CDR1 KGHDR, CDR2 SFDVKD. The CDR3 spells CATSDFSPGTSGAYEQYF. The CDR3 DNA is TGTGCCACCAGTGATTTCAGTCCCGGGACTAGCGGGGCCTACGAGCAGTACTTC.

The chain is built from TRBV27 and TRBJ1-6; 7 bases line up with TRBD1. Germline CDR1 MNHEY, CDR2 SMNVEV (reference sequence). Trimming removed 4 bases from V and 7 bases from J; junction bases left unmatched: 10. The length of the CDR3 is 16 residues. The CDR3 coding sequence is TGTGCCAGCAGTTCTTTCCAGACAGGGAGGAATTCACCCCTCCACTTT. Protein sequence: CASSSFQTGRNSPLHF.

The chain couples TRBV29-1 to TRBJ1-2, with 11 positions matching TRBD1. CDR3 length equals 14 residues. Germline CDR1 is SQVTM and CDR2 is ANQGSEA. V shed 7 bases and J 4 bases; nucleotides not matched to a gene: 8. The CDR3: CSAVTGTGGYGYTF. The CDR3, as DNA: TGCAGCGCAGTTACCGGGACAGGGGGCTATGGCTACACCTTC.

This sequence joins TRBV13 and TRBJ2-2, with D maybe TRBD2 (5 bases). Trimming stripped 3 bases from V and 0 bases from J, with 8 bases between. CDR3 length: 15 amino acids. Looked up from germline, CDR1 is PRHDT and CDR2 is FYEKMQ (reference sequence). The CDR3, as DNA: TGTGCCAGCAGCTTTGGACTTACGAACACCGGGGAGCTGTTTTTT. As protein: CASSFGLTNTGELFF.

V usage is TRBV11-2 and J usage is TRBJ2-7; 9 bases are a match to TRBD1. V shed 4 bases and J 6 bases; nucleotides not matched to a gene: 7. The CDR3 is 14 amino acids. Germline lookup yields CDR1 SGHAT and CDR2 FQNNGV. CDR3 sequence (DNA): TGTGCCAGCAGCTCACGACAGGGGGGGGTCGAGCAGTACTTC. This encodes CASSSRQGGVEQYF.

This sequence joins TRBV15 and TRBJ1-2, with 8 bases lining up with TRBD1. The CDR3 runs 16 residues. Germline assignment: CDR1 LNHNV and CDR2 YYDKDF (reference sequence). After removal of 0 bases from V and 4 bases from J, the junction contained 7 bases not matched to a gene. CDR3: CATSRDRGTGSYGYTF. CDR3 nucleotides: TGTGCCACCAGCAGAGATAGAGGGACAGGCAGCTATGGCTACACCTTC. Using reference TRBV15 and TRBJ1-2 for the parts outside the CDR3, the full variable domain is DAMVIQNPRYQVTQFGKPVTLSCSQTLNHNVMYWYQQKSSQAPKLLFHYYDKDFNNEADTPDNFQSRRPNTSFCFLDIRSPGLGDTAMYLCATSRDRGTGSYGYTFGSGTRLTVV.

The CDR3 is CASSEGQGMNTEAFF. CDR3 coding DNA: TGTGCCAGCAGTGAAGGGCAGGGGATGAACACTGAAGCTTTCTTT. The chain joins TRBV6-1 to TRBJ1-1; D is perhaps TRBD1 (6 bases). V lost 1 base, J lost 0 bases, and 9 bases lay in between. The germline gives CDR1 MNHNS, CDR2 SASEGT. This CDR3 has 15 residues.